This TCR beta chain was observed in a study of cytomegalovirus exposure and HLA in healthy donors. PCR employed 60 Vbeta and 13 Jbeta primers. Some clones are missing from TCRdb's copy, which holds only in-frame ones; the method was immunoSEQ multiplex PCR. The table lists approximately 130,000 clones, about 80% of them singletons. This clone was counted once. Its antigen remains unidentified. V lost 4 bases to trimming and J lost 2 bases; unmatched junction nucleotides: 4. The length of the CDR3 is 15 residues. In germline, CDR1 is SGHRS, CDR2 YFSETQ. Study conclusions and caveats: In an earlier analysis, productive rearrangement rates for most beta V segments clustered near 87% or 30%.

Sequencing was carried out using PBMCs. This receptor was taken from a girl aged 2 to 10 in good health and CMV-seronegative. The chain uses TRBV5-1 and TRBJ2-3; 10 bases align to TRBD2. The CDR3 protein is CASSITSGNTDTQYF. The CDR3 nucleotides are TGCGCCAGCAGCATCACTAGCGGGAACACAGATACGCAGTATTTT.